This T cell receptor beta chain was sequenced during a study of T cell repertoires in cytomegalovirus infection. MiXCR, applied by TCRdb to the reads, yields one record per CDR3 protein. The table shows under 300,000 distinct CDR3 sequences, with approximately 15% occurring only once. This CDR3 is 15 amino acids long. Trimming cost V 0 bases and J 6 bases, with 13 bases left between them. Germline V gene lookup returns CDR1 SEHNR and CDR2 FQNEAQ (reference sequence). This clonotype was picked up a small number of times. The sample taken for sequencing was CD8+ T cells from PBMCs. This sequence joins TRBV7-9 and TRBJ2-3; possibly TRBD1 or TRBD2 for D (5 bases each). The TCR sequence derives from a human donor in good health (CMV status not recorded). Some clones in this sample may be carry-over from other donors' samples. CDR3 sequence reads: CASSLALGEMDTQYF. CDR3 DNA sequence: TGTGCCAGCAGCTTAGCGTTGGGGGAAATGGATACGCAGTATTTT.